Shown below are 21 T cell receptor beta chains from a single sample sequenced in a study of identifying expanded T cells in peripheral blood. Clones were sequenced by immunoSEQ multiplex PCR, and TCRdb holds only the in-frame ones, with some missing. The data contain under 120,000 clones, approximately 90% of them seen just once; the ten biggest clones take up 16%. Sequenced material: blood. The receptors were sampled from a person aged 18 to 70 in good health.

The chain is built from TRBV5-4 and TRBJ2-3; 9 bases fit TRBD1. Looked up from germline, CDR1 is SGHNT and CDR2 is YYREEE (reference sequence). The CDR3 totals 16 residues. After removal of 0 bases from V and 3 bases from J, the junction contained 5 bases not matched to a gene. The CDR3 bases are TGTGCCAGCAGCTTGGGTGGGACAGGGATTACAGATACGCAGTATTTT. This sequence encodes CASSLGGTGITDTQYF.

This clone appeared a single time. The CDR3 DNA reads as TGTGCCAGCTCACCCCCTAACAGGGTCGGGGGCGACGAGCAGTACTTC. It encodes CASSPPNRVGGDEQYF. This rearrangement joins TRBV18 to TRBJ2-7, with D perhaps TRBD1 or TRBD2 (6 bases each). Germline V gene data show CDR1 as KGHSH and CDR2 as LQKENI. This CDR3 is built from 16 residues. Trimming left V 3 bases short and J 5 bases short, with 20 bases between.

The chain links TRBV7-2 to TRBJ2-5; D remains unclear. CDR3 size: 12 residues. In germline, CDR1 is SGHTA, CDR2 FQGNSA. Between the trimmed V and J ends, which lost 6 bases and 3 bases, there was a span of 8 bases. DNA for the CDR3: TGTGCCAGCAGTCGCCCGAAAGAGACCCAGTACTTC. It yields the protein CASSRPKETQYF.

This chain joins TRBV4-3 and TRBJ2-1, with D unresolved. Germline V gene lookup returns CDR1 LGHNA and CDR2 YSLEER. The CDR3 is 13 amino acids. V lost 1 base to trimming and J lost 7 bases, with 8 bases between them. CDR3 DNA: TGCGCCAGCAGCCAAGTATACTGGAATGAGCAGTTCTTC. Its protein product is CASSQVYWNEQFF.

The chain recombines TRBV10-3 with TRBJ2-7; no firm D call. The CDR3 length is 15 residues. Trimming took off 0 bases at V and 0 bases at J, with 9 bases between the two ends. Germline V gene lookup returns CDR1 ENHRY and CDR2 SYGVKD. The CDR3 here is CAISESTDGSYEQYF. For the CDR3, the DNA is TGTGCCATCAGTGAGTCGACGGACGGCTCCTACGAGCAGTACTTC.

The chain has TRBV6-1 and TRBJ2-4; 7 nucleotides align to TRBD1. Germline lookup yields CDR1 MNHNS and CDR2 SASEGT. With V trimmed by 7 bases and J by 6 bases, 9 bases remained unmatched. This CDR3 contains 14 residues. The CDR3, as DNA: TGTGCCAGCAACGACAGGGTCCCGGGAAACATTCAGTACTTC. It encodes CASNDRVPGNIQYF.

V is TRBV28 and J is TRBJ2-1; D is undetermined. The germline gives CDR1 MDHEN, CDR2 SYDVKM. This CDR3 is built from 11 residues. Trimming removed 4 bases at V and 9 bases at J, with 7 bases between. CDR3 in DNA: TGTGCCAGCAGTTCGGTAGGTGAGCAGTTCTTC. This translates into CASSSVGEQFF.

This clone was seen only a few times. The V and J genes are TRBV15 and TRBJ2-2; D not resolved. The germline gives CDR1 LNHNV, CDR2 YYDKDF (reference sequence). The CDR3 length is 12 residues. Trimming cost V 6 bases and J 6 bases, with 8 bases left between them. The CDR3 sequence: CATSNRAGELFF. The DNA of the CDR3 is TGTGCCACCAGTAATAGGGCCGGGGAGCTGTTTTTT.

V is TRBV28 and J is TRBJ1-1; 7 nucleotides match TRBD1. V dropped 6 bases and J dropped 0; count of bases not matched to a gene: 16. The CDR3 spans 18 residues. Germline loops: CDR1 MDHEN, CDR2 SYDVKM. The CDR3 DNA sequence: TGTGCCAGCAGCCCCATAAACAGGGGCAGACGTATGAACACTGAAGCTTTCTTT. Amino acids: CASSPINRGRRMNTEAFF.

The chain joins TRBV2 to TRBJ2-3, with D hard to call. This CDR3 has 12 amino acids. V was shortened by 1 base and J by 3 bases, with 2 bases between the two germline ends. From germline, CDR1 is SNHLY and CDR2 FYNNEI. The CDR3 protein is CASSEGTDTQYF. The CDR3 DNA reads TGTGCCAGCAGTGAAGGGACAGATACGCAGTATTTT.

The chain recombines TRBV7-8 with TRBJ2-3; D gene ambiguous. Germline CDR1 SGHVS, CDR2 FQNEAQ. This CDR3 has 14 amino acids. With 1 base removed from V and 5 bases from J, the gap between germline ends came to 10 bases. CDR3 amino acids: CASSLGTIRDTQYF. The CDR3 DNA reads as TGTGCCAGCAGCTTAGGCACCATCCGAGATACGCAGTATTTT.

The V gene is TRBV2, the J gene TRBJ1-6; TRBD1 agrees at 7 bases. Trimming removed 9 bases from V and 5 bases from J; junction bases left unmatched: 7. The CDR3 runs 14 residues. Looked up from germline, CDR1 is SNHLY and CDR2 is FYNNEI. CDR3 in DNA: TGTGCCAGTGCTGACAGGGACCATAATTCACCCCTCCACTTT. Protein: CASADRDHNSPLHF. Filled out from reference TRBV2 and TRBJ1-6, the complete variable domain reads EPEVTQTPSHQVTQMGQEVILRCVPISNHLYFYWYRQILGQKVEFLVSFYNNEISEKSEIFDDQFSVERPDGSNFTLKIRSTKLEDSAMYFCASADRDHNSPLHFGNGTRLTVT.

The V call is TRBV6-4, the J call TRBJ1-2; D is perhaps TRBD1 (6 bases). Trimming removed 6 bases at V and 8 bases at J, with 16 bases between. The CDR3 loop spans 13 amino acids. The germline V gene encodes CDR1 MRHNA and CDR2 SNTAGT. The CDR3 coding sequence is TGTGCCAGCAGCGAAACAGGGTACGGCGGCTACACCTTC. This codes for CASSETGYGGYTF.

This clone has a single count. This chain connects TRBV7-8 to TRBJ2-1; unclear D gene. The CDR3 sequence is 13 residues long. V was cut by 1 base and J by 8 bases, with 9 bases left in between. Germline V CDR1 and CDR2: SGHVS, FQNEAQ. CDR3 in amino acids: CASSLDTGHEQFF. CDR3 nucleotide sequence: TGTGCCAGCAGCTTAGATACTGGGCATGAGCAGTTCTTC.

V and J are TRBV15 and TRBJ1-1, with TRBD1 as a possible D gene (6 bases). Germline lookup yields CDR1 LNHNV and CDR2 YYDKDF (reference sequence). The V end was cut by 1 base, the J end by 8 bases, with 17 bases between. This CDR3 region has 15 residues. The CDR3 loop reads CATSRVLTGNDEAFF. Written as DNA, the CDR3 is TGTGCCACCAGCAGAGTCCTTACAGGGAACGACGAAGCTTTCTTT.

This clone has only a few counts. This chain joins TRBV5-4 and TRBJ1-2; D remains ambiguous. Germline values: CDR1 SGHNT, CDR2 YYREEE (reference sequence). Trimming removed 0 bases at V and 3 bases at J, with 6 bases between. The CDR3 is made up of 13 amino acids. The CDR3 loop reads CASSLGDDYGYTF. CDR3 nucleotide sequence: TGTGCCAGCAGCTTGGGGGATGACTATGGCTACACCTTC.

The chain has TRBV18 and TRBJ2-7, with unresolved D. Germline values: CDR1 KGHSH, CDR2 LQKENI. Trimming shortened V by 6 bases and J by 3 bases, and 18 bases separated the two germline ends. The CDR3 extends over 15 amino acids. In DNA, the CDR3 is TGTGCCAGCTCGCCCCCTTCCTCGCGGAGCTACGAGCAGTACTTC. As protein: CASSPPSSRSYEQYF.

The chain links TRBV4-3 to TRBJ1-1; the D is unclear. Germline loops: CDR1 LGHNA, CDR2 YSLEER. CDR3 size: 16 residues. V was trimmed by 0 bases and J by 1 base, leaving 12 bases between them. The CDR3 reads CASSQDRLSWNTEAFF. As DNA, the CDR3 is TGCGCCAGCAGCCAAGATAGGTTATCCTGGAACACTGAAGCTTTCTTT.

This clone was counted once. This sequence joins TRBV5-1 and TRBJ2-7, with D unclear. Germline assignment: CDR1 SGHRS and CDR2 YFSETQ. CDR3 length: 15 residues. The ends were cut back, 0 bases at V and 4 bases at J, with 14 bases in the middle. DNA for the CDR3: TGCGCCAGCAGCTTGGCCGAGGCCTGGCAATACGAGCAGTACTTC. This translates into CASSLAEAWQYEQYF.

This clone was counted only a few times. The chain combines TRBV5-6 with TRBJ1-2, with a tentative D call TRBD1 (6 bases). Trimming left V 4 bases short and J 7 bases short, with 23 bases between. This CDR3 is 16 amino acids long. Germline V gene sequence: CDR1 SGHDT, CDR2 YYEEEE. The CDR3 loop reads CASSPRGRGGFFGYTF. CDR3 DNA sequence: TGTGCCAGCAGCCCGAGGGGACGGGGGGGCTTCTTTGGCTACACCTTC.

CDR3 nucleotide sequence: TGTGCCAGCAGCTTAACCTCTCCAGGGTTAAATGAAAAACTGTTTTTT. Translation gives CASSLTSPGLNEKLFF. This chain uses TRBV7-2 with TRBJ1-4; tentatively, D is TRBD1 (5 bases). Trimming removed 2 bases at V and 5 bases at J, with 15 bases between. From germline, CDR1 is SGHTA and CDR2 FQGNSA. The CDR3 has 16 amino acids.